This T cell receptor beta chain was identified in a study of shared clonotypes between healthy human individuals. J lost 5 bases, V lost 0 bases, and 8 bases had no gene match. This CDR3 spans 16 amino acids. Germline V CDR1 and CDR2: ENHRY, SYGVKD. Produced via immunoSEQ multiplex PCR; TCRdb's table is partial and in-frame only. This repertoire shows some 2,000,000 clones, approximately 94% found once; its top ten account for roughly 0.13%. CD4+ cells yielded CD45RA+ naive and CD45RA-negative memory subsets. The sequence came from a man aged 18 to 30 in good health. The sample consisted of naive CD4+ T cells sorted from blood. Subset in this sample: CD45RA+ positively selected. The chain carries TRBV10-3 and TRBJ1-2; TRBD1 matches at 8 bases. CDR3 amino acids: CAISESSAGGSYGYTF. As DNA, the CDR3 is TGTGCCATCAGTGAGTCGTCGGCAGGGGGCAGTTATGGCTACACCTTC.